The 25 T cell receptor beta chains below all came from one sample that was sequenced in a study of blood T cell repertoires in COVID-19. Libraries were prepared by immunoSEQ multiplex PCR; TCRdb keeps only in-frame clonotypes and omits some of them. This table holds approximately 28,000 clones, 92% found once. The material sequenced was peripheral blood. Receptors originate from a human donor in a cohort sampled during active COVID-19.

CDR3 amino acids: CASSSLSGQSVEAFF. The DNA for the CDR3 is TGTGCCAGCAGCTCCCTCTCCGGACAGTCAGTTGAAGCTTTCTTT. The chain uses TRBV11-2 and TRBJ1-1; tentatively, D is TRBD1 (6 bases). CDR3 length equals 15 residues. Germline CDR1 is SGHAT and CDR2 is FQNNGV. With 4 bases removed from V and 7 bases from J, the gap between germline ends came to 19 bases.

The V call is TRBV30, the J call TRBJ2-2; 10 nucleotides match TRBD1. Looked up from germline, CDR1 is GTSNPN and CDR2 is SVGIG (reference sequence). CDR3 length: 14 residues. Losses at the gene ends were 1 base for V and 4 bases for J; bases not matched to a gene: 0. The CDR3 nucleotides read TGTGCCTGGAGTGGGACAGGGGGCACCGGGGAGCTGTTTTTT. This translates into CAWSGTGGTGELFF.

The V and J genes are TRBV5-4 and TRBJ2-4, with 14 bases identical to TRBD2. CDR1 is SGHNT and CDR2 is YYREEE in the germline V gene (reference sequence). The CDR3 runs 14 residues. V lost 5 bases and J lost 12; bases outside the gene matches: 7. CDR3 residues: CASRPGTSGGPQYF. CDR3 nucleotide sequence: TGTGCCAGCAGGCCCGGGACTAGCGGGGGCCCTCAGTACTTC.

The CDR3 loop is CASSQDYRPSTNEKLFF. DNA for the CDR3: TGTGCCAGCAGCCAAGATTACAGGCCTTCAACTAATGAAAAACTGTTTTTT. The V call is TRBV4-2, the J call TRBJ1-4; weak D call: TRBD1 (5 bases). The V and J ends lost 0 bases and 0 bases respectively, with 11 bases between them. CDR3 size: 17 residues. Germline CDR1 is LGHNA and CDR2 is YNFKEQ.

CDR3 DNA: TGCGCCAGCAGCCCTAGGGCAGGGGGCGGAGAGACCCAGTACTTC. Translated, it gives CASSPRAGGGETQYF. The gene calls are TRBV5-1 and TRBJ2-5, with TRBD1 matching over 8 bases. V shed 4 bases, J shed 4 bases, and the junction held 9 bases outside the gene matches. The V gene's germline CDR1 is SGHRS and CDR2 YFSETQ. CDR3 size: 15 residues.

This chain links TRBV5-1 with TRBJ1-1, with D uncertain. This CDR3 spans 14 amino acids. Germline V lookup: CDR1 SGHRS, CDR2 YFSETQ. V was shortened by 0 bases and J by 1 base, with 7 bases between the two germline ends. In DNA, the CDR3 is TGCGCCAGCAGCTTGGCTGGTAGGAACACTGAAGCTTTCTTT. This gives the protein CASSLAGRNTEAFF.

This chain connects TRBV20-1 to TRBJ2-4; no clear D gene. The V and J ends lost 6 bases and 3 bases respectively, with 3 bases between them. Looked up from germline, CDR1 is DFQATT and CDR2 is SNEGSKA (reference sequence). The CDR3 totals 10 residues. The CDR3, as DNA: TGCAGTGCCCGCAAAAACATTCAGTACTTC. Protein sequence: CSARKNIQYF.

V usage is TRBV23-1 and J usage is TRBJ2-2, with D possibly being TRBD1 (6 bases). TRBV23-1 is placed among ORFs of uncertain function. V gave up 4 bases and J gave up 5 bases, with 17 bases separating them. The CDR3 loop spans 16 amino acids. The CDR3 DNA reads TGCGCCAGCAGTCTAAATCCTCCAGGGGAAACCGGGGAGCTGTTTTTT. It translates to CASSLNPPGETGELFF.

This chain uses TRBV19 with TRBJ1-2; D ambiguous. The V gene's germline CDR1 is LNHDA and CDR2 SQIVND (reference sequence). V gave up 10 bases and J gave up 2 bases, with 17 bases separating them. The CDR3 contains 14 residues. The CDR3 coding sequence is TGTGCCACCCGGCTTCCTGGGCTCAACTATGGCTACACCTTC. Protein sequence: CATRLPGLNYGYTF.

V is TRBV24-1 and J is TRBJ2-3; possibly TRBD2 for D (5 bases). This CDR3 is 14 amino acids long. V was clipped by 2 bases and J by 9 bases, with 14 bases between them. The germline CDR1 and CDR2 sequences are KGHDR and SFDVKD. DNA for the CDR3: TGTGCCACCAGTGATTCCCGGGGAGCCACCACGCAGTATTTT. It specifies CATSDSRGATTQYF.

The chain couples TRBV4-1 to TRBJ1-4; 8 bases are a match to TRBD1. CDR1 and CDR2 from the germline V gene are MGHRA and YSYEKL. V was clipped by 4 bases and J by 1 base; unmatched bases: 5. The CDR3 is 16 residues long. CDR3 in DNA: TGCGCCAGCAGCCCGGGACAGGTATTAACTAATGAAAAACTGTTTTTT. This codes for CASSPGQVLTNEKLFF.

The chain uses TRBV5-4 and TRBJ1-1; D may be TRBD1 (6 bases). The CDR3 totals 17 residues. V was clipped by 6 bases and J by 1 base, with 22 bases between them. The germline gives CDR1 SGHNT, CDR2 YYREEE (reference sequence). The CDR3 DNA follows: TGTGCCAGCAACCCCCGGGAACGAAGGGGGACGAACACTGAAGCTTTCTTT. Protein product: CASNPRERRGTNTEAFF.

The chain combines TRBV19 with TRBJ2-2; D possibly corresponds to TRBD1 (7 bases). The length of the CDR3 is 16 residues. Germline CDR1 and CDR2: LNHDA and SQIVND (reference sequence). V was cut by 7 bases and J by 5 bases, with 20 bases left in between. The DNA of the CDR3 is TGTGCCAGTACCGACTTCGACAGGGCGGGGACCGGGGAGCTGTTTTTT. This translates into CASTDFDRAGTGELFF.

The V and J genes are TRBV6-1 and TRBJ2-3, with D possibly TRBD2 on 5 matching bases. This CDR3 comprises 14 residues. V was shortened by 1 base and J by 4 bases, with 9 bases between the two germline ends. Germline V gene lookup returns CDR1 MNHNS and CDR2 SASEGT. CDR3 amino acids: CASSEVREPDTQYF. In DNA, the CDR3 is TGTGCCAGCAGTGAAGTTAGGGAGCCAGATACGCAGTATTTT.

Here the CDR3 DNA reads TGCGCCAGCAGTGAGTCTGGCAGAGAGACCCAGTACTTC. It translates to CASSESGRETQYF. The V call is TRBV10-1, the J call TRBJ2-5; no clear D. V was clipped by 0 bases and J by 4 bases, with 6 bases between them. The CDR3 totals 13 residues. Germline-derived CDR1 and CDR2 are WNHNN and SYGVQD (reference sequence).

The genes are TRBV6-2 or TRBV6-3 and TRBJ2-3, with TRBD2 matching over 8 bases. Germline CDR1 MNHEY, CDR2 SVGEGT. The V gene end was trimmed by 6 bases and the J gene end by 1 base; junction bases not matched to a gene: 3. The CDR3 is 14 residues long. The CDR3 loop is CASSKAGGTDTQYF. The CDR3 coding sequence is TGTGCCAGCAGCAAAGCGGGGGGCACAGATACGCAGTATTTT.

This clone was observed a single time. The chain has TRBV28 and TRBJ1-1; D is uncertain. This CDR3 contains 17 residues. Germline V CDR1 and CDR2: MDHEN, SYDVKM. Trimming shortened V by 3 bases and J by 6 bases, and 23 bases separated the two germline ends. CDR3 in DNA: TGTGCCAGCAGTTTCCCTATGCTTGGGAGGTTAAAATCTGAAGCTTTCTTT. Its translation: CASSFPMLGRLKSEAFF.

The V and J genes are TRBV19 and TRBJ2-3, with a tentative D call TRBD2 (7 bases). Trimming took 3 bases from V and 1 from J, leaving 11 bases between them. CDR1 and CDR2 from the germline V gene are LNHDA and SQIVND (reference sequence). This CDR3 region has 15 residues. The CDR3 DNA sequence: TGTGCCAGTAGTATGCGCGGGGGCGGCACAGATACGCAGTATTTT. It translates to CASSMRGGGTDTQYF.

This chain links TRBV6-5 with TRBJ1-2, with 7 bases fitting TRBD1. The germline gives CDR1 MNHEY, CDR2 SVGAGI. With V trimmed by 2 bases and J by 5 bases, 5 bases remained unmatched. The CDR3 contains 14 residues. In nucleotides, the CDR3 is TGTGCCAGCAGTTACGGGGACAGAGCTTATGGCTACACCTTC. This codes for CASSYGDRAYGYTF.

The chain is built from TRBV19 and TRBJ1-5; no firm D call. Germline V gene data show CDR1 as LNHDA and CDR2 as SQIVND (reference sequence). Trimming took 1 base from V and 0 from J, leaving 13 bases between them. The CDR3 covers 17 residues. The CDR3 protein is CASSIGGGRFSNQPQHF. CDR3 nucleotides: TGTGCCAGTAGTATAGGGGGAGGCAGATTTAGCAATCAGCCCCAGCATTTT.

The chain links TRBV4-1 to TRBJ1-1, with 10 bases fitting TRBD1. Germline V gives CDR1 MGHRA, CDR2 YSYEKL. After removal of 1 base from V and 5 bases from J, the junction contained 10 bases not matched to a gene. The CDR3 consists of 17 residues. The CDR3 loop is CASSQGGLRQGATEAFF. The CDR3, as DNA: TGCGCCAGCAGCCAAGGAGGGCTCAGACAGGGGGCGACTGAAGCTTTCTTT.

V gene TRBV7-3 combines with J gene TRBJ1-2; a weak D match, TRBD1 (5 bases). The CDR3 runs 15 residues. The ends were cut back, 5 bases at V and 0 bases at J, with 13 bases in the middle. Looked up from germline, CDR1 is SGHTA and CDR2 is FQGTGA. The CDR3 coding sequence is TGTGCCAGCAGCCCCCAGACAGAGACTAACTATGGCTACACCTTC. It codes for CASSPQTETNYGYTF.

This clone came up a few times. This chain links TRBV5-1 with TRBJ1-2; 8 bases fit TRBD1. CDR3 length: 13 residues. V lost 5 bases to trimming and J lost 7 bases; unmatched junction nucleotides: 7. The germline V gene encodes CDR1 SGHRS and CDR2 YFSETQ. The CDR3 nucleotides are TGCGCCAGCAGACCTACAGGGGGAGGTGGCTACACCTTC. Its protein is CASRPTGGGGYTF.

The rearrangement joins TRBV10-3 to TRBJ1-3; D is undetermined. Germline lookup yields CDR1 ENHRY and CDR2 SYGVKD. The V end lost 3 bases, the J end lost 4 bases, and 13 bases lay between the germline ends. CDR3 length equals 15 residues. The CDR3 spells CAISDRTLAGNTIYF. The CDR3 DNA is TGTGCCATCAGTGACCGTACCCTTGCGGGAAACACCATATATTTT.

The CDR3 spells CASTLGLAGNEQFF. The CDR3 nucleotides are TGTGCCAGTACGTTAGGACTAGCGGGCAATGAGCAGTTCTTC. The V and J genes are TRBV19 and TRBJ2-1, with 11 positions matching TRBD2. Trimming removed 7 bases from V and 6 bases from J; junction bases left unmatched: 5. This CDR3 contains 14 residues. In germline, CDR1 is LNHDA, CDR2 SQIVND (reference sequence).